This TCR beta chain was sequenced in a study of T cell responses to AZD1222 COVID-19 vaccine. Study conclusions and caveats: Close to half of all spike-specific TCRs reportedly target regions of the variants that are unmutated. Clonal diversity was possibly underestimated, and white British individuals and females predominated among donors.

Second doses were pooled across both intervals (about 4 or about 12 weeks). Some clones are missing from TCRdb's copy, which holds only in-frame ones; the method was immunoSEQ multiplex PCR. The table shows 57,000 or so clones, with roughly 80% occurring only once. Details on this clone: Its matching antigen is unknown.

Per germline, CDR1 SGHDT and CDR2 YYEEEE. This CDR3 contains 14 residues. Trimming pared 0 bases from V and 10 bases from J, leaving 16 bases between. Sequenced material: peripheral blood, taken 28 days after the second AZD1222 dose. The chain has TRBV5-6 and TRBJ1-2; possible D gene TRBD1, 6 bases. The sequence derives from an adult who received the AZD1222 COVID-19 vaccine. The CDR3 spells CASSLGLGRQVYTF. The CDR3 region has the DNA TGTGCCAGCAGCTTGGGATTGGGCCGACAGGTCTACACCTTC.